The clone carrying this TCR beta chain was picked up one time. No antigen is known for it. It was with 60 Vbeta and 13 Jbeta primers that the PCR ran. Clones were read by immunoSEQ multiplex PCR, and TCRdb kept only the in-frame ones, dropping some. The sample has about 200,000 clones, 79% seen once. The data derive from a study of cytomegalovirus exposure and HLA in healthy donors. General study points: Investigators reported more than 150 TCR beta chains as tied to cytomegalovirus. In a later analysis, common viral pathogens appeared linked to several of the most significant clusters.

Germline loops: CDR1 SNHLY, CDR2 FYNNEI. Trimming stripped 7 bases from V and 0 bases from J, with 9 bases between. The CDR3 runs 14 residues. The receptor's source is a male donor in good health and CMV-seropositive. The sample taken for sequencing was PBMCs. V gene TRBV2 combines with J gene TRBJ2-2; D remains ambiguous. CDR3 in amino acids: CASKSFPNTGELFF. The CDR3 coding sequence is TGTGCCAGCAAAAGCTTCCCGAACACCGGGGAGCTGTTTTTT.